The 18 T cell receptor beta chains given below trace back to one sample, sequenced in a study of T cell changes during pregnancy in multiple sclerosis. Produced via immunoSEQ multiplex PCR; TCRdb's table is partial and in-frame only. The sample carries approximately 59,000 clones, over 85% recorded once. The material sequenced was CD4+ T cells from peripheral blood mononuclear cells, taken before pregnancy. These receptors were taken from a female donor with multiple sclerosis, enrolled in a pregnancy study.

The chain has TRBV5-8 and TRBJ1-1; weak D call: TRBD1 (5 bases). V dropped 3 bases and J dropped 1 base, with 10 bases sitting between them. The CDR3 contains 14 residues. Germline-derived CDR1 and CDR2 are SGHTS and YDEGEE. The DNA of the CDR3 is TGTGCCAGCAGCTCGGGACTGAGGAACACTGAAGCTTTCTTT. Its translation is CASSSGLRNTEAFF.

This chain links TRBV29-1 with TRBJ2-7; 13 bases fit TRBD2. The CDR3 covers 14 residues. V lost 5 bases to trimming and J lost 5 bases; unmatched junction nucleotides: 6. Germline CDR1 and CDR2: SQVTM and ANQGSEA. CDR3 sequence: CSVSTGTSGNEQYF. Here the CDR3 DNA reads TGCAGCGTTAGTACCGGGACTAGCGGGAACGAGCAGTACTTC.

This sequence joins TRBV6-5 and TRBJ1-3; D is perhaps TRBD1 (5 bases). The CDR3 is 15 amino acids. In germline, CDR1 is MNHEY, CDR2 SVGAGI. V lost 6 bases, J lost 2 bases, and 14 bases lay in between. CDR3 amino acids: CASRDSAGAGNTIYF. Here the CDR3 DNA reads TGTGCCAGCAGAGACTCGGCGGGGGCTGGAAACACCATATATTTT.

CDR3 nucleotide sequence: TGCGCCAGCAGCCCCGGGACTAGCGGCACAGATACGCAGTATTTT. Protein: CASSPGTSGTDTQYF. The chain recombines TRBV4-1 with TRBJ2-3; 10 nucleotides align to TRBD2. Losses at the gene ends were 4 bases for V and 1 base for J; bases not matched to a gene: 2. Germline CDR1 MGHRA, CDR2 YSYEKL. The CDR3 sequence is 15 residues long.

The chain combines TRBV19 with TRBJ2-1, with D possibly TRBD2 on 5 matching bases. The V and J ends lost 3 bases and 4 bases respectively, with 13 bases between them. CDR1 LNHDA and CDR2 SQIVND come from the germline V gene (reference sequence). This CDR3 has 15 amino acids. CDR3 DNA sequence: TGTGCCAGTAGTATTCGTCAGAGGGTTTACAATGAGCAGTTCTTC. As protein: CASSIRQRVYNEQFF.

In nucleotides, the CDR3 is TGTGCCAGCAGCTCATCTCCAGTTGGTGAAAAACTGTTTTTT. It specifies CASSSSPVGEKLFF. This chain joins TRBV7-9 and TRBJ1-4, with D uncertain. The CDR3 runs 14 residues. Germline-derived CDR1 and CDR2 are SEHNR and FQNEAQ (reference sequence). Trimming pared 4 bases from V and 7 bases from J, leaving 13 bases between.

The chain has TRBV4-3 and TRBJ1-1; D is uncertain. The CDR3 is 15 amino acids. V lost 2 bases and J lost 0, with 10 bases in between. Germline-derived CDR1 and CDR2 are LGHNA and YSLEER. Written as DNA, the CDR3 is TGCGCCAGCAGCCAATATGGCGGGTTGAACACTGAAGCTTTCTTT. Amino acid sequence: CASSQYGGLNTEAFF.

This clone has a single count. The CDR3 loop reads CASSHATQRGYNEQFF. CDR3 bases: TGCGCCAGCAGCCACGCGACACAGCGGGGCTACAATGAGCAGTTCTTC. The V call is TRBV4-1, the J call TRBJ2-1, with 7 bases matching TRBD2. CDR1 MGHRA and CDR2 YSYEKL come from the germline V gene. This CDR3 is built from 16 residues. The junction had 8 bases not matched to a gene; V was cut back by 3 bases and J by 3 bases.

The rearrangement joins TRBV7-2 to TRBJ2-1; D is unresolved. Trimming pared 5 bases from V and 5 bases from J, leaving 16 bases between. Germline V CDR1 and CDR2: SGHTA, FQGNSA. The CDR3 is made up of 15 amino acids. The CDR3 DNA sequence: TGTGCCAGCAGCCACGGAACTTGGCGGCACAATGAGCAGTTCTTC. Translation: CASSHGTWRHNEQFF.

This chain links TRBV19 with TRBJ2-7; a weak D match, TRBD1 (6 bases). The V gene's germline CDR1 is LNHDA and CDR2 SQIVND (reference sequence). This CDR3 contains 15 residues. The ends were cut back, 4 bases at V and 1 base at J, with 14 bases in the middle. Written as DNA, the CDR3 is TGTGCCAGTAGTACGACAGGTAGGGGATCCTACGAGCAGTACTTC. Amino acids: CASSTTGRGSYEQYF.

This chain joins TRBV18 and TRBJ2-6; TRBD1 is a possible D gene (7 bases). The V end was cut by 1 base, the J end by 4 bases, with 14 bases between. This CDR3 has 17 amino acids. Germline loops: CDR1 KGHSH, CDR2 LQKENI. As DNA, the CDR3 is TGTGCCAGCTCACCACGGAGGGGGCTAGACGGGGCCAACGTCCTGACTTTC. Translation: CASSPRRGLDGANVLTF.

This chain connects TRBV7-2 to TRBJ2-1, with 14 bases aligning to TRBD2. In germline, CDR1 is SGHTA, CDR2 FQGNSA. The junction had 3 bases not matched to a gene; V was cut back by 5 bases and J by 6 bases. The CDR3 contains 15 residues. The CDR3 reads CASSGTSGRFNEQFF. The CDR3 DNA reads TGTGCCAGCAGCGGGACTAGCGGGAGATTCAATGAGCAGTTCTTC.

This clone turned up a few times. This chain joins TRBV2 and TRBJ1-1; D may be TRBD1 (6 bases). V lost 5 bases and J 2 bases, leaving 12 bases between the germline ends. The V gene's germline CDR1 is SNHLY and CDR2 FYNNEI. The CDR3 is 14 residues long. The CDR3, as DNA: TGTGCCAGCAGTCCAGACAGGAGAAACACTGAAGCTTTCTTT. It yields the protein CASSPDRRNTEAFF.

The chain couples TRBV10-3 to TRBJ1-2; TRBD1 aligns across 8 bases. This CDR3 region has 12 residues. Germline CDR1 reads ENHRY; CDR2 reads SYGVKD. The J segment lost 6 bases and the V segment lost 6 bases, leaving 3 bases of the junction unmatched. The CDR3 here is CAISGQGDGYTF. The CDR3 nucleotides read TGTGCCATCAGCGGACAGGGTGATGGCTACACCTTC.

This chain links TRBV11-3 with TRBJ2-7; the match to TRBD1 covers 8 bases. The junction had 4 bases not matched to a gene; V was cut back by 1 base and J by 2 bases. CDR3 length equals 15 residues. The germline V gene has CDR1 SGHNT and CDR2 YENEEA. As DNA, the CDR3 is TGTGCCAGCAGCTTAGGTAGGACAGGGACCTACGAGCAGTACTTC. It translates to CASSLGRTGTYEQYF.

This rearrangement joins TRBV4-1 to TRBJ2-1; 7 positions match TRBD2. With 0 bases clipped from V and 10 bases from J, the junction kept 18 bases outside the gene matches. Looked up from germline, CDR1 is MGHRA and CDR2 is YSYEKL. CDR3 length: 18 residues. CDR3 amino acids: CASSQDVTSVLYKEEQFF. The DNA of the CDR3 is TGCGCCAGCAGCCAAGATGTAACTAGCGTGTTATATAAAGAGGAGCAGTTCTTC.

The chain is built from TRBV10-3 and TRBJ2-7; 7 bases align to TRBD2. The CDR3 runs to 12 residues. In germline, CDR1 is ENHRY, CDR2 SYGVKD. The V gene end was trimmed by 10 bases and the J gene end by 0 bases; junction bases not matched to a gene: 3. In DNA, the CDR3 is TGTGCCACCCGGACTAGCTCCTACGAGCAGTACTTC. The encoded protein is CATRTSSYEQYF.

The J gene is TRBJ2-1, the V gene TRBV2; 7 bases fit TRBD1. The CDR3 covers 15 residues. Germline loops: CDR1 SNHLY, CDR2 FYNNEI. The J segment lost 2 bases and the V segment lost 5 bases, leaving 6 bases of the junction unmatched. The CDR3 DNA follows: TGTGCCAGCAGTCCCGCCGGGACAGCCTACAATGAGCAGTTCTTC. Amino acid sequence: CASSPAGTAYNEQFF.